These 31 T cell receptor beta chains came from one sample sequenced in a study of blood T cell repertoires in COVID-19. Method: immunoSEQ multiplex PCR; TCRdb's copy keeps in-frame clones and lacks some. The sample consists of 200,000 to 300,000 clones, 88% of them appearing once. The specimen sequenced was PBMCs or T cells enriched from blood (not recorded which). The receptor source for this set is a woman in her 40s with acute COVID-19.

V usage is TRBV6-5 and J usage is TRBJ1-2, with 11 bases aligning to TRBD1. The germline V gene has CDR1 MNHEY and CDR2 SVGAGI. V lost 2 bases, J lost 7 bases, and 6 bases stayed unmatched. The CDR3 contains 15 residues. As DNA, the CDR3 is TGTGCCAGCAGTTACGGGACAGGGGGGATAGGTGGCTACACCTTC. This sequence encodes CASSYGTGGIGGYTF.

V and J are TRBV27 and TRBJ1-2, with D maybe TRBD1 (5 bases). The CDR3 contains 15 residues. Trimming left V 1 base short and J 8 bases short, with 17 bases between. The V gene's germline CDR1 is MNHEY and CDR2 SMNVEV (reference sequence). The CDR3 region is CASSLWGREEGGYTF. In DNA form, the CDR3 reads TGTGCCAGCAGTTTATGGGGCAGGGAAGAAGGAGGCTACACCTTC.

J is TRBJ1-1 and V is TRBV28, with D perhaps TRBD1 (6 bases). The CDR3 consists of 14 residues. V was trimmed by 2 bases and J by 6 bases, leaving 13 bases between them. Germline V CDR1 and CDR2: MDHEN, SYDVKM. The CDR3 sequence: CASSLMPGDSEAFF. The CDR3 DNA reads as TGTGCCAGCAGTTTAATGCCAGGGGATTCTGAAGCTTTCTTT.

The V gene is TRBV29-1, the J gene TRBJ2-3; 7 bases map to TRBD1. Per the germline V gene, CDR1 is SQVTM and CDR2 is ANQGSEA. The CDR3 covers 14 residues. After removal of 6 bases from V and 0 bases from J, the junction contained 6 bases not matched to a gene. The CDR3 DNA is TGCAGCGTAAACCGGGACAGCAGCACAGATACGCAGTATTTT. Translating it yields CSVNRDSSTDTQYF.

The chain employs TRBV6-5 and TRBJ1-4, with D unresolved. CDR3 size: 12 residues. The ends were cut back, 4 bases at V and 4 bases at J, with 4 bases in the middle. Germline assignment: CDR1 MNHEY and CDR2 SVGAGI. DNA of the CDR3: TGTGCCAGCAGTTTTATTAATGAAAAACTGTTTTTT. Its protein product is CASSFINEKLFF.

The genes are TRBV11-2 and TRBJ2-3, with D possibly being TRBD2 (6 bases). V lost 3 bases and J 2 bases, leaving 12 bases between the germline ends. CDR1 and CDR2 (germline): SGHAT, FQNNGV. The CDR3 totals 15 residues. Here the CDR3 DNA reads TGTGCCAGCAGCTTTTCCCCGGGAGTCACAGATACGCAGTATTTT. Translation: CASSFSPGVTDTQYF.

This clone was observed a handful of times. V and J are TRBV7-2 and TRBJ1-6; no clear D gene. This CDR3 is 14 amino acids long. V lost 3 bases and J 8 bases, leaving 11 bases between the germline ends. The germline V gene encodes CDR1 SGHTA and CDR2 FQGNSA. This CDR3 reads CASSFMVRDSPLHF. CDR3 DNA sequence: TGTGCCAGCAGCTTCATGGTGAGGGATTCACCCCTCCACTTT.

The rearrangement joins TRBV10-3 to TRBJ2-7, with TRBD2 matching over 14 bases. Germline values: CDR1 ENHRY, CDR2 SYGVKD. The trim removed 3 bases at V and 3 bases at J, leaving 7 bases unmatched. This CDR3 is 17 amino acids long. The CDR3 is CAISENTGTSGSYEQYV. As DNA, the CDR3 is TGTGCCATCAGTGAAAACACCGGGACTAGCGGGAGCTACGAGCAGTACGTC.

V usage is TRBV7-2 and J usage is TRBJ1-1; perhaps TRBD1 as D (5 bases). Germline CDR1 is SGHTA and CDR2 is FQGNSA. Trimming removed 1 base at V and 4 bases at J, with 13 bases between. The CDR3 contains 15 residues. CDR3 DNA sequence: TGTGCCAGCAGCTTAGTCCCAGGGTTTGGCACTGAAGCTTTCTTT. It specifies CASSLVPGFGTEAFF.

The CDR3 DNA follows: TGCGCCAGCAGCTACTCAAACAGGGGAGATGGCTACACCTTC. Protein product: CASSYSNRGDGYTF. The chain carries TRBV5-1 and TRBJ1-2, with 7 bases that match TRBD1. V was pared by 3 bases and J by 6 bases, with 8 bases of the junction left unmatched. Looked up from germline, CDR1 is SGHRS and CDR2 is YFSETQ. The CDR3 has 14 amino acids. The entire variable domain, with the rest obtained from reference TRBV5-1 and TRBJ1-2, is as follows: KAGVTQTPRYLIKTRGQQVTLSCSPISGHRSVSWYQQTPGQGLQFLFEYFSETQRNKGNFPGRFSGRQFSNSRSEMNVSTLELGDSALYLCASSYSNRGDGYTFGSGTRLTVV.

The V and J genes are TRBV27 and TRBJ1-1; 7 bases line up with TRBD1. The germline V gene has CDR1 MNHEY and CDR2 SMNVEV (reference sequence). The CDR3 loop spans 15 amino acids. Trimming at V came to 6 bases and at J to 0 bases, leaving 7 bases not matched to a gene. As DNA, the CDR3 is TGTGCCAGCAGAGGGTCGGGACAGATGAACACTGAAGCTTTCTTT. It codes for CASRGSGQMNTEAFF.

V is TRBV6-6 and J is TRBJ1-2; D perhaps matches TRBD1 (6 bases). The CDR3 consists of 17 residues. V was trimmed by 5 bases and J by 4 bases, leaving 23 bases between them. Germline CDR1 MNHNY, CDR2 SVGAGI (reference sequence). The CDR3 loop reads CASSQSPQGPRGYGYTF. In nucleotides, the CDR3 is TGTGCCAGCAGTCAGAGCCCACAGGGCCCTAGGGGCTATGGCTACACCTTC.

The chain uses TRBV2 and TRBJ1-1; TRBD1 agrees at 7 bases. This CDR3 spans 14 amino acids. The ends lost 4 bases at V and 5 bases at J; junction bases unmatched: 7. Germline V lookup: CDR1 SNHLY, CDR2 FYNNEI. CDR3 in DNA: TGTGCCAGCAGTGGAAGACAGGGTGGGACTGAAGCTTTCTTT. It is translated as CASSGRQGGTEAFF.

The rearrangement joins TRBV19 to TRBJ2-1; possible D gene TRBD1, 7 bases. CDR3 length: 15 residues. Trimming stripped 2 bases from V and 4 bases from J, with 12 bases between. The germline V gene has CDR1 LNHDA and CDR2 SQIVND (reference sequence). CDR3 in amino acids: CASSISSGGYNEQFF. The CDR3 coding sequence is TGTGCCAGTAGTATATCGTCAGGGGGGTACAATGAGCAGTTCTTC.

The chain combines TRBV7-6 with TRBJ1-4; D remains ambiguous. This CDR3 is built from 16 residues. CDR1 SGHVS and CDR2 FNYEAQ come from the germline V gene. Trimming left V 1 base short and J 1 base short, with 10 bases between. CDR3 nucleotides: TGTGCCAGCAGCTTAGGCGGAGGAATAACTAATGAAAAACTGTTTTTT. Protein sequence: CASSLGGGITNEKLFF.

The rearrangement links TRBV5-6 to TRBJ1-2; D is perhaps TRBD1 (5 bases). CDR3 size: 13 residues. The ends were cut back, 0 bases at V and 6 bases at J, with 9 bases in the middle. The germline gives CDR1 SGHDT, CDR2 YYEEEE. The CDR3 nucleotides read TGTGCCAGCAGCTTGGGGCAGGGTAATGGCTACACCTTC. It codes for CASSLGQGNGYTF.

This clone was counted between two and nine times. The chain links TRBV24-1 to TRBJ2-3; possibly TRBD2 for D (5 bases). With 5 bases removed from V and 5 bases from J, the gap between germline ends came to 13 bases. The length of the CDR3 is 14 residues. CDR1 and CDR2 from the germline V gene are KGHDR and SFDVKD. The CDR3 sequence is CATSGWTRGDTQYF. The CDR3 DNA follows: TGTGCCACCAGTGGCTGGACTCGAGGAGATACGCAGTATTTT.

The chain recombines TRBV28 with TRBJ1-2, with 9 bases fitting TRBD1. The CDR3 sequence is 15 residues long. Germline V lookup: CDR1 MDHEN, CDR2 SYDVKM. The V segment lost 6 bases and the J segment 6 bases; nucleotides outside the gene matches: 11. In DNA, the CDR3 is TGTGCCAGCAGCCCAGCACAGGGGGCGTTAGATGGCTACACCTTC. This codes for CASSPAQGALDGYTF.

V and J are TRBV10-3 and TRBJ2-2, with D possibly matching TRBD2 (5 bases). This CDR3 comprises 15 residues. With 4 bases removed from V and 1 base from J, the gap between germline ends came to 10 bases. Germline V lookup: CDR1 ENHRY, CDR2 SYGVKD. The DNA of the CDR3 is TGTGCCATCAGTGTTGTCGGGGAGAACACCGGGGAGCTGTTTTTT. Translating it yields CAISVVGENTGELFF.

V is TRBV5-1 and J is TRBJ2-1; TRBD2 matches at 11 bases. The germline CDR1 and CDR2 sequences are SGHRS and YFSETQ. This CDR3 has 17 amino acids. The J segment lost 8 bases and the V segment lost 3 bases, leaving 13 bases of the junction unmatched. Here the CDR3 DNA reads TGCGCCAGCAGCTCCCTAGCGGGAGGCGGGGGGTGGGATGAGCAGTTCTTC. As protein: CASSSLAGGGGWDEQFF.

The genes are TRBV2 and TRBJ2-7; 13 bases agree with TRBD2. Germline values: CDR1 SNHLY, CDR2 FYNNEI. This CDR3 region has 14 residues. After removal of 5 bases from V and 4 bases from J, the junction contained 2 bases not matched to a gene. The CDR3 DNA reads as TGTGCCAGCAGTCGGACTAGCGGGAGTTACGAGCAGTACTTC. Amino acids: CASSRTSGSYEQYF. Together with reference TRBV2 and TRBJ2-7, the CDR3 gives the full variable domain: EPEVTQTPSHQVTQMGQEVILRCVPISNHLYFYWYRQILGQKVEFLVSFYNNEISEKSEIFDDQFSVERPDGSNFTLKIRSTKLEDSAMYFCASSRTSGSYEQYFGPGTRLTVT.

The rearrangement uses TRBV11-2 and TRBJ2-7, with 10 bases fitting TRBD1. This CDR3 spans 15 amino acids. Germline-derived CDR1 and CDR2 are SGHAT and FQNNGV. V gave up 2 bases and J gave up 2 bases; unmatched junction bases: 3. The CDR3 nucleotides read TGTGCCAGCAGCTTACTTGGACAGGGGGCCTACGAGCAGTACTTC. This sequence encodes CASSLLGQGAYEQYF.

The J gene is TRBJ2-1, the V gene TRBV12-3 or TRBV12-4; tentative D call: TRBD2 (6 bases). Trimming removed 8 bases at V and 6 bases at J, with 14 bases between. CDR3 length: 13 residues. Here the CDR3 reads CASGVGRGNEQFF. The CDR3 region has the DNA TGTGCCAGCGGGGTGGGGCGGGGCAATGAGCAGTTCTTC.

J is TRBJ2-5 and V is TRBV24-1; TRBD2 matches at 9 bases. V was clipped by 3 bases and J by 2 bases; unmatched bases: 3. Germline V gives CDR1 KGHDR, CDR2 SFDVKD. CDR3 length: 15 amino acids. CDR3 in amino acids: CATSDTSGYQETQYF. Here the CDR3 DNA reads TGTGCCACCAGTGATACTAGCGGGTATCAAGAGACCCAGTACTTC.

The V call is TRBV3-1 (or the pseudogene TRBV3-2), the J call TRBJ1-2, with D maybe TRBD1 (6 bases). V gave up 8 bases and J gave up 2 bases, with 9 bases separating them. The CDR3 has 12 amino acids. Looked up from germline, CDR1 is LGHDT and CDR2 is YNNKEL (reference sequence). CDR3 amino acids: CASGTGNYGYTF. The CDR3 DNA sequence: TGTGCCAGCGGAACAGGGAACTATGGCTACACCTTC.

The rearrangement links TRBV9 to TRBJ2-1, with TRBD2 matching over 16 bases. The trim removed 3 bases at V and 7 bases at J, leaving 4 bases unmatched. Germline loops: CDR1 SGDLS, CDR2 YYNGEE. The CDR3 has 16 residues. CDR3: CASSAGLAGGQNEQFF. CDR3 bases: TGTGCCAGCAGCGCGGGACTAGCGGGAGGGCAGAATGAGCAGTTCTTC.

This clone was observed once. This rearrangement joins TRBV3-1 (or the pseudogene TRBV3-2) to TRBJ2-5; 9 nucleotides align to TRBD2. J gave up 0 bases and V 6 bases, and 8 bases lay outside the gene matches. The CDR3 totals 16 residues. CDR1 and CDR2 from the germline V gene are LGHDT and YNNKEL (reference sequence). CDR3 in DNA: TGTGCCAGCAGATTATTTCGACTAGCGGACCAAGAGACCCAGTACTTC. Its protein product is CASRLFRLADQETQYF.

V is TRBV29-1 and J is TRBJ2-1; TRBD2 agrees at 11 bases. This CDR3 spans 12 amino acids. V shed 3 bases, J shed 9 bases, and the junction held 1 base outside the gene matches. The germline V gene encodes CDR1 SQVTM and CDR2 ANQGSEA. The CDR3 coding sequence is TGCAGCGTTGAGACTAGCGGGGTTGAGCAGTTCTTC. Amino acid sequence: CSVETSGVEQFF.

The chain links TRBV10-1 to TRBJ2-3; D gene uncertain. CDR1 is WNHNN, CDR2 SYGVQD, per germline (reference sequence). V was pared by 0 bases and J by 13 bases, with 14 bases between. The CDR3 extends over 13 amino acids. The CDR3 spells CASSESTVGRKYF. For the CDR3, the DNA is TGCGCCAGCAGTGAGTCGACCGTAGGCAGGAAGTATTTT.

The V call is TRBV18, the J call TRBJ2-1; no definite D call. Between the trimmed V and J ends, which lost 4 bases and 3 bases, there was a span of 16 bases. Germline CDR1 KGHSH, CDR2 LQKENI. CDR3 size: 16 residues. The CDR3 sequence is CASSRAQTASYNEQFF. The CDR3 nucleotides read TGTGCCAGCTCACGAGCCCAGACTGCGAGCTACAATGAGCAGTTCTTC.

This chain links TRBV28 with TRBJ1-4; no reliable D call. V gave up 2 bases and J gave up 0 bases, with 10 bases separating them. Germline CDR1 MDHEN, CDR2 SYDVKM. The CDR3 sequence is 16 residues long. The CDR3 protein is CASSLEPTATNEKLFF. Here the CDR3 DNA reads TGTGCCAGCAGTTTAGAACCCACGGCAACTAATGAAAAACTGTTTTTT.